The 26 T cell receptor beta chains presented below share a single source sample, sequenced in a study of blood T cell repertoires in COVID-19. Only in-frame clones appear in the TCRdb table, and some are missing; sequencing was by immunoSEQ multiplex PCR. This sample carries tens of thousands of clones, approximately 88% of them seen once, and the ten largest clones take roughly 5.7%. Sequencing was carried out using peripheral blood. The receptors shown here come from a man aged 60 to 75 with acute or convalescent COVID-19.

This clone was recorded once. The chain is built from TRBV5-1 and TRBJ2-5; 9 nucleotides agree with TRBD1. Germline V gene lookup returns CDR1 SGHRS and CDR2 YFSETQ. Trimming at V came to 2 bases and at J to 2 bases, leaving 4 bases not matched to a gene. This CDR3 is built from 15 residues. The CDR3 region has the DNA TGCGCCAGCAGCTTACAGGGGGCCCTTCAAGAGACCCAGTACTTC. Amino acids: CASSLQGALQETQYF.

The chain combines TRBV24-1 with TRBJ2-4, with TRBD1 identical over 12 bases. The length of the CDR3 is 17 residues. Germline trimming cut 3 bases from V and 8 bases from J; bases unmatched to any gene: 10. Germline values: CDR1 KGHDR, CDR2 SFDVKD. CDR3 in DNA: TGTGCCACCAGTGATGCATCCGGGACAGGGGGCCGAGACATTCAGTACTTC. Its protein product is CATSDASGTGGRDIQYF.

The sample holds a few counts of this clone. V gene TRBV11-3 combines with J gene TRBJ2-7; 7 bases agree with TRBD1. Trimming cost V 4 bases and J 0 bases; bases outside gene matches: 6. The CDR3 totals 15 residues. Germline CDR1 SGHNT, CDR2 YENEEA. The CDR3 nucleotides read TGTGCCAGCAGCTCCGAGACAGGGACCTCCTACGAGCAGTACTTC. This gives the protein CASSSETGTSYEQYF. Looking up the rest from reference TRBV11-3 and TRBJ2-7 gives the full variable domain: EAGVVQSPRYKIIEKKQPVAFWCNPISGHNTLYWYLQNLGQGPELLIRYENEEAVDDSQLPKDRFSAERLKGVDSTLKIQPAELGDSAVYLCASSSETGTSYEQYFGPGTRLTVT.

The chain uses TRBV27 and TRBJ1-6; a possible D gene is TRBD1 (5 bases). CDR1 MNHEY and CDR2 SMNVEV come from the germline V gene (reference sequence). V lost 5 bases to trimming and J lost 0 bases, with 11 bases between them. The CDR3 is made up of 16 amino acids. CDR3 bases: TGTGCCAGCAGTCCCGCGGGGCGCTCCTATAATTCACCCCTCCACTTT. The encoded protein is CASSPAGRSYNSPLHF.

The rearrangement links TRBV6-5 to TRBJ1-1; TRBD1 is a possible D gene (5 bases). Germline CDR1 is MNHEY and CDR2 is SVGAGI. V lost 0 bases and J lost 4, with 6 bases in between. The CDR3 consists of 13 residues. CDR3: CASSYSGVTEAFF. CDR3 sequence (DNA): TGTGCCAGCAGTTACTCAGGGGTCACTGAAGCTTTCTTT.

In its sample, this clone was seen once. J is TRBJ2-7 and V is TRBV19, with D possibly TRBD1 on 6 matching bases. This CDR3 is built from 17 residues. V lost 1 base and J 3 bases, leaving 19 bases between the germline ends. Germline V gives CDR1 LNHDA, CDR2 SQIVND (reference sequence). The CDR3 nucleotides are TGTGCCAGTAGTATAGCCTCACGGACAGAAATCGGCTACGAGCAGTACTTC. This encodes CASSIASRTEIGYEQYF. Complete variable domain (other parts from reference TRBV19 and TRBJ2-7): DGGITQSPKYLFRKEGQNVTLSCEQNLNHDAMYWYRQDPGQGLRLIYYSQIVNDFQKGDIAEGYSVSREKKESFPLTVTSAQKNPTAFYLCASSIASRTEIGYEQYFGPGTRLTVT.

This chain joins TRBV5-6 and TRBJ2-5, with 9 bases lining up with TRBD1. V shed 4 bases and J 5 bases; nucleotides not matched to a gene: 9. This CDR3 spans 15 amino acids. Germline-derived CDR1 and CDR2 are SGHDT and YYEEEE. The DNA for the CDR3 is TGTGCCAGCAGCCCCACGGGACAGGGTGGGGAGACCCAGTACTTC. Translating gives CASSPTGQGGETQYF.

The chain links TRBV20-1 to TRBJ2-7; 11 nucleotides match TRBD2. The V and J ends lost 3 bases and 2 bases, in that order; junction bases with no gene match: 6. The CDR3 consists of 15 residues. The germline CDR1 and CDR2 sequences are DFQATT and SNEGSKA (reference sequence). CDR3 amino acids: CSASSGGANAYEQYF. As DNA, the CDR3 is TGCAGTGCTAGTAGCGGGGGGGCGAACGCCTACGAGCAGTACTTC.

The chain joins TRBV20-1 to TRBJ2-7, with 8 positions matching TRBD1. V shed 3 bases and J 4 bases; nucleotides not matched to a gene: 8. The germline V gene encodes CDR1 DFQATT and CDR2 SNEGSKA (reference sequence). CDR3 length equals 14 residues. The CDR3: CSASLEGQAYEQYF. The CDR3 coding sequence is TGCAGTGCTAGTCTTGAGGGACAGGCGTACGAGCAGTACTTC.

The V gene is TRBV4-2, the J gene TRBJ2-2, with D tentatively TRBD2 (7 bases). The ends were cut back, 3 bases at V and 6 bases at J, with 14 bases in the middle. CDR1 LGHNA and CDR2 YNFKEQ come from the germline V gene. This CDR3 spans 15 amino acids. CDR3 amino acids: CASSQGAGVAGELFF. In DNA, the CDR3 is TGTGCCAGCAGCCAGGGGGCGGGGGTCGCCGGGGAGCTGTTTTTT.

The chain employs TRBV30 and TRBJ2-7, with a weak D call TRBD2 (6 bases). This CDR3 comprises 14 residues. Between the trimmed V and J ends, which lost 0 bases and 3 bases, there was a span of 12 bases. The germline V gene has CDR1 GTSNPN and CDR2 SVGIG (reference sequence). Here the CDR3 DNA reads TGTGCCTGGAGTGTAAAGCGGGCGATCTACGAGCAGTACTTC. Translated: CAWSVKRAIYEQYF.

The rearrangement links TRBV7-2 to TRBJ2-5; D might be TRBD2 (5 bases). CDR1 and CDR2 (germline): SGHTA, FQGNSA. This CDR3 comprises 16 residues. The V end was cut by 1 base, the J end by 5 bases, with 17 bases between. Here the CDR3 DNA reads TGTGCCAGCAGCTTAGGACCCGGTCGGGGTTCTGAGACCCAGTACTTC. Translating gives CASSLGPGRGSETQYF.

The DNA of the CDR3 is TGTGCCAGCAGCTTGTTGGGACTGAGACAAGAGACCCAGTACTTC. This encodes CASSLLGLRQETQYF. This chain links TRBV7-2 with TRBJ2-5, with D perhaps matching TRBD2 (6 bases). This CDR3 spans 15 amino acids. Trimming left V 3 bases short and J 2 bases short, with 13 bases between. CDR1 is SGHTA, CDR2 FQGNSA, per germline.

This clone has just a few counts. The rearrangement links TRBV29-1 to TRBJ2-3; TRBD1 aligns across 8 bases. Germline assignment: CDR1 SQVTM and CDR2 ANQGSEA. This CDR3 is 14 amino acids long. The V and J ends lost 6 bases and 4 bases, in that order; junction bases with no gene match: 9. CDR3 nucleotides: TGCAGCGTCGCCCGACAGGGGTTCGCAGATACGCAGTATTTT. It codes for CSVARQGFADTQYF.

This rearrangement joins TRBV29-1 to TRBJ1-1; 9 nucleotides agree with TRBD1. Germline trimming cut 7 bases from V and 5 bases from J; bases unmatched to any gene: 8. This CDR3 is built from 13 residues. The germline V gene has CDR1 SQVTM and CDR2 ANQGSEA. The DNA for the CDR3 is TGCAGCGGATACAGGGGGCGCGGAACTGAAGCTTTCTTT. Translation gives CSGYRGRGTEAFF.

The chain links TRBV19 to TRBJ2-1, with TRBD2 matching over 11 bases. The CDR3 runs 14 residues. The J segment lost 8 bases and the V segment lost 3 bases, leaving 3 bases of the junction unmatched. The germline V gene encodes CDR1 LNHDA and CDR2 SQIVND (reference sequence). The CDR3 DNA sequence: TGTGCCAGTAGTATTAGCGGGGGGGCGGATGAGCAGTTCTTC. This gives the protein CASSISGGADEQFF.

The genes are TRBV7-8 and TRBJ2-5; D possibly corresponds to TRBD1 (5 bases). The CDR3 contains 15 residues. Trimming stripped 2 bases from V and 3 bases from J, with 13 bases between. Germline assignment: CDR1 SGHVS and CDR2 FQNEAQ. The CDR3 region is CASSLRQGDKETQYF. DNA for the CDR3: TGTGCCAGCAGCTTACGGCAGGGTGATAAAGAGACCCAGTACTTC.

The count of this clone is one. This sequence joins TRBV29-1 and TRBJ1-1, with 7 positions matching TRBD1. This CDR3 spans 12 amino acids. CDR1 SQVTM and CDR2 ANQGSEA come from the germline V gene. J was trimmed by 2 bases and V by 6 bases; bases with no gene match: 3. Written as DNA, the CDR3 is TGCAGCGTCAGGGGGTTTAACACTGAAGCTTTCTTT. It codes for CSVRGFNTEAFF.

V is TRBV6-5 and J is TRBJ1-5; D is ambiguous. V gave up 0 bases and J gave up 2 bases, with 8 bases separating them. Germline CDR1 reads MNHEY; CDR2 reads SVGAGI. This CDR3 contains 15 residues. DNA for the CDR3: TGTGCCAGCAGTTACTCGAACGGGGGCAATCAGCCCCAGCATTTT. This encodes CASSYSNGGNQPQHF.

The J gene is TRBJ2-2, the V gene TRBV4-3; weak D call: TRBD1 (6 bases). The germline V gene encodes CDR1 LGHNA and CDR2 YSLEER. This CDR3 is 16 amino acids long. V shed 2 bases and J shed 1 base, with 11 bases lying between them. The chain's CDR3 is CASSQIPTGNTGELFF. CDR3 sequence (DNA): TGCGCCAGCAGCCAAATACCGACAGGGAACACCGGGGAGCTGTTTTTT.

The rearrangement uses TRBV6-1 and TRBJ1-5; 10 nucleotides align to TRBD1. V shed 4 bases and J 4 bases; nucleotides not matched to a gene: 13. Per germline, CDR1 MNHNS and CDR2 SASEGT. The CDR3 consists of 18 residues. This chain's CDR3 is CASSVSGTGVWGNQPQHF. In DNA, the CDR3 is TGTGCCAGCAGTGTCTCCGGGACAGGGGTTTGGGGGAATCAGCCCCAGCATTTT.

V usage is TRBV7-2 and J usage is TRBJ1-5; 8 nucleotides match TRBD1. The CDR3 consists of 14 residues. Germline CDR1 reads SGHTA; CDR2 reads FQGNSA. J lost 2 bases, V lost 7 bases, and 4 bases had no gene match. The CDR3 spells CASTVGQGNQPQHF. CDR3 nucleotides: TGTGCCAGCACCGTGGGACAGGGCAATCAGCCCCAGCATTTT.

The CDR3 region is CASRKATYEQYF. As DNA, the CDR3 is TGTGCCAGCAGGAAAGCTACGTACGAGCAGTACTTC. This rearrangement joins TRBV2 to TRBJ2-7; D gene unclear. CDR3 length equals 12 residues. Germline CDR1 SNHLY, CDR2 FYNNEI. With 6 bases removed from V and 4 bases from J, the gap between germline ends came to 10 bases. Filled out from reference TRBV2 and TRBJ2-7, the complete variable domain reads EPEVTQTPSHQVTQMGQEVILRCVPISNHLYFYWYRQILGQKVEFLVSFYNNEISEKSEIFDDQFSVERPDGSNFTLKIRSTKLEDSAMYFCASRKATYEQYFGPGTRLTVT.

V gene TRBV5-4 combines with J gene TRBJ2-2; 7 bases line up with TRBD2. Germline CDR1 SGHNT, CDR2 YYREEE (reference sequence). The CDR3 contains 14 residues. V was clipped by 0 bases and J by 6 bases; unmatched bases: 2. CDR3 DNA sequence: TGTGCCAGCAGCTTGGTCGCGGGGGCCGGGGAGCTGTTTTTT. This translates into CASSLVAGAGELFF.

This clone was seen just once. The chain carries TRBV19 and TRBJ1-2; perhaps TRBD1 as D (5 bases). CDR3 length equals 13 residues. Looked up from germline, CDR1 is LNHDA and CDR2 is SQIVND (reference sequence). Between the trimmed V and J ends, which lost 4 bases and 8 bases, there was a span of 14 bases. CDR3 DNA: TGTGCCAGTAGTAGCGCGGGGACTGACGGCTACACCTTC. As protein: CASSSAGTDGYTF.

The rearrangement joins TRBV18 to TRBJ2-1; 14 positions agree with TRBD2. The V segment lost 2 bases and the J segment 2 bases; nucleotides outside the gene matches: 5. The CDR3 has 18 amino acids. Germline CDR1 is KGHSH and CDR2 is LQKENI. The CDR3 DNA reads as TGTGCCAGCTCACCAGGACTAGCGGGGGGCCACACCTACAATGAGCAGTTCTTC. Translation: CASSPGLAGGHTYNEQFF.